This TCR beta chain was captured by sequencing in a study of CD8 T cells in ankylosing spondylitis. General study findings and limits: Earlier work had already found some motif variants in reactive arthritis synovial fluid and blood.

This clonotype was observed a few times. The antigen remains undetermined. Germline V CDR1 and CDR2: ENHRY, SYGVKD. The CDR3 loop spans 15 amino acids. V gave up 3 bases and J gave up 3 bases, with 14 bases separating them. In making TCR beta libraries, quantitative 5'-RACE with molecular barcodes was used. TCRdb re-called the 5' RACE reads with MiXCR, one entry per CDR3 protein. The data show some 140,000 distinct CDR3 sequences, with roughly 7.7% seen just once and approximately 7% held by the top ten. The chain has TRBV10-3 and TRBJ2-5, with TRBD1 as a possible D gene (6 bases). Sample: synovial fluid, either unsorted or a sorted T cell fraction (not recorded which). This TCR came from a male donor with ankylosing spondylitis. The CDR3 loop is CAISDPLYREETQYF. The CDR3 DNA sequence: TGTGCCATCAGTGACCCCCTGTACAGGGAAGAGACCCAGTACTTC.